This TCR beta chain was documented in a study of identical twins. As concerns this clonotype: Antigen unknown.

Regarding the study as a whole: Beta out-of-frame sequences showed weaker excess twin sharing.

A single record per CDR3 protein comes from TCRdb applying MiXCR to the 5' RACE reads. The sample includes 550,000 to 700,000 distinct CDR3 sequences, around a tenth of them seen just once. The same specimen was also included in a second study, on yellow fever vaccine responses in identical twins. That source notes: Reportedly, the response of twins' T cells to the vaccine seemed partly convergent, partly personalized.

The TCR was taken from a woman aged 18 to 35 in good health. Sequences were obtained from PBMCs.

The CDR3: CSARDPRGLDEQYF. The CDR3 region has the DNA TGCAGTGCTAGAGATCCCAGGGGTTTAGACGAGCAGTACTTC. The rearrangement uses TRBV20-1 and TRBJ2-7; D possibly corresponds to TRBD1 (6 bases). Deletions cut 0 bases from V and 5 bases from J, with 14 bases between. The germline V gene encodes CDR1 DFQATT and CDR2 SNEGSKA (reference sequence). CDR3 length equals 14 residues.